This T cell receptor beta chain was sequenced during a study of blood T cell repertoires in COVID-19. Some clones are missing from TCRdb's copy, which holds only in-frame ones; the method was immunoSEQ multiplex PCR. Of 140,000 to 150,000 clones in the sample, roughly 80% were seen once. CDR3 size: 15 residues. The germline V gene has CDR1 SGHRS and CDR2 YFSETQ. Trimming left V 0 bases short and J 0 bases short, with 8 bases between. The sequenced material came from peripheral blood. The clonotype was recovered from a man over 45 with acute or convalescent COVID-19. The J gene is TRBJ2-3, the V gene TRBV5-1, with D possibly matching TRBD2 (5 bases). In DNA form, the CDR3 reads TGCGCCAGCAGCTTGGGGCCTAGCAGCACAGATACGCAGTATTTT. This gives the protein CASSLGPSSTDTQYF.